The sequence of this T cell receptor (beta chain) was determined in a study of cytomegalovirus exposure and HLA in healthy donors. About the research overall: Among several hundred genotyped donors, about 80% fell in the Caucasian-associated ancestry cluster. Overall study results and limits: Among the sequence variants, a highly shared cluster was likely an artifact of sequencing.

This clone appeared a few times. Its antigen is not identified. Additional DNA sequences in this sample encode the identical CDR3. This CDR3 region has 14 residues. The V end was cut by 2 bases, the J end by 4 bases, with 12 bases between. Germline values: CDR1 SGDLS, CDR2 YYNGEE. PCR amplification relied on 60 Vbeta primers (plus 13 Jbeta primers). Sequencing was performed with immunoSEQ multiplex PCR; in TCRdb, only in-frame clones are kept and a portion is missing. The sample lists 130,000 to 150,000 clones, roughly 70% occurring once. The origin of this receptor is a man in his sixties in good health and CMV-seronegative. The chain is built from TRBV9 and TRBJ1-1, with a weak D call TRBD1 (5 bases). Sequencing input: PBMCs. The CDR3 spells CASSVGGAVTEAFF. The CDR3 nucleotides read TGTGCCAGCAGCGTGGGAGGGGCTGTCACTGAAGCTTTCTTT.